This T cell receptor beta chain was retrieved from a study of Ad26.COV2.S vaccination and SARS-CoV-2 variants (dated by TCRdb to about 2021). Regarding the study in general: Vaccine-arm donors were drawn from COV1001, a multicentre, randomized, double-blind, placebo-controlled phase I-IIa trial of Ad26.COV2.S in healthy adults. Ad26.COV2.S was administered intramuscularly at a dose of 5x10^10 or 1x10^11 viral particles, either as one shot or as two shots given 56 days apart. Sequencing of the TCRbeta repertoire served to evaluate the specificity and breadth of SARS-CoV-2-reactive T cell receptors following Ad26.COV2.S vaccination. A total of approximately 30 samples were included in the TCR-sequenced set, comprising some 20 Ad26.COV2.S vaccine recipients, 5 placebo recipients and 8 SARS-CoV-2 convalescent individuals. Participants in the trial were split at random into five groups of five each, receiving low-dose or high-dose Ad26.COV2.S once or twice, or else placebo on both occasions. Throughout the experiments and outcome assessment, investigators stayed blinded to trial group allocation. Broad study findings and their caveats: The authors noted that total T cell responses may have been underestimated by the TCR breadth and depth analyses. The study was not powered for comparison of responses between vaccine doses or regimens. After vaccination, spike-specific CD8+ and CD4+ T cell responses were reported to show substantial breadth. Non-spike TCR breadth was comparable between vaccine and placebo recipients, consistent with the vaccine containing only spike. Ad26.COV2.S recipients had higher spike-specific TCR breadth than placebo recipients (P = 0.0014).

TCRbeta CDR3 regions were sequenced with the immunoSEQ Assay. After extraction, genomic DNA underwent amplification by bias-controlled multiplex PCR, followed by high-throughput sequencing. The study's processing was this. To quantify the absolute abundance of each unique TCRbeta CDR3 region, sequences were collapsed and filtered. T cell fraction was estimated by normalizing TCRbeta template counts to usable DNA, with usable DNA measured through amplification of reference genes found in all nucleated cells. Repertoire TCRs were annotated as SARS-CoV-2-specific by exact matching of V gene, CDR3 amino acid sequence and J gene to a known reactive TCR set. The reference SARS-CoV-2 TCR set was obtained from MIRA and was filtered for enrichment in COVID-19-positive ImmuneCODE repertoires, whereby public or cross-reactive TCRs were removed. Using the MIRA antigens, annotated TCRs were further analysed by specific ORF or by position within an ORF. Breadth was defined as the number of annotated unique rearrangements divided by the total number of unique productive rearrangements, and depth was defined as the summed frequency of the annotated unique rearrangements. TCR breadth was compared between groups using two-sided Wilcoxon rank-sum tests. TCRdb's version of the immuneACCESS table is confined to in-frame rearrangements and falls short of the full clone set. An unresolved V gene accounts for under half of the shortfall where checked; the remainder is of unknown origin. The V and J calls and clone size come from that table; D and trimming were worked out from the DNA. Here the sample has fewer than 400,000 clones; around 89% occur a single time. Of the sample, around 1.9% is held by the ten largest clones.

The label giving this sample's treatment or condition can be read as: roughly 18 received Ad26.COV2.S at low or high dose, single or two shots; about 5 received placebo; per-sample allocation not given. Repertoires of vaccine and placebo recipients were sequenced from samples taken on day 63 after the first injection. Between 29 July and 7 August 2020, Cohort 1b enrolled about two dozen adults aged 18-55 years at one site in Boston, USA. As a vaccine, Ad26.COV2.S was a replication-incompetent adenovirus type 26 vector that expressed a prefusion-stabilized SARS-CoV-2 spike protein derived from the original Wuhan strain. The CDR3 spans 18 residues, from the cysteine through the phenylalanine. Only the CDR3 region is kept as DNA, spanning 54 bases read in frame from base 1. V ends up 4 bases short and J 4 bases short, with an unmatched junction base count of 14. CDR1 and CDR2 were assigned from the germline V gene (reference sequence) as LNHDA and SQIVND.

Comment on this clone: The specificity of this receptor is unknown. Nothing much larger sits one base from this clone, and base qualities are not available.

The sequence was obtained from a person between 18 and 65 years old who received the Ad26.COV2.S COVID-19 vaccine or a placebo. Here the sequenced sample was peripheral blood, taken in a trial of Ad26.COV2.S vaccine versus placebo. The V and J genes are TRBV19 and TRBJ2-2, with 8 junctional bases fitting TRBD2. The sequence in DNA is TGTGCCAGTAGTAAGCCCGGTCTTGGCGCGGGAGGCACCGGGGAGCTGTTTTTT. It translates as CASSKPGLGAGGTGELFF.